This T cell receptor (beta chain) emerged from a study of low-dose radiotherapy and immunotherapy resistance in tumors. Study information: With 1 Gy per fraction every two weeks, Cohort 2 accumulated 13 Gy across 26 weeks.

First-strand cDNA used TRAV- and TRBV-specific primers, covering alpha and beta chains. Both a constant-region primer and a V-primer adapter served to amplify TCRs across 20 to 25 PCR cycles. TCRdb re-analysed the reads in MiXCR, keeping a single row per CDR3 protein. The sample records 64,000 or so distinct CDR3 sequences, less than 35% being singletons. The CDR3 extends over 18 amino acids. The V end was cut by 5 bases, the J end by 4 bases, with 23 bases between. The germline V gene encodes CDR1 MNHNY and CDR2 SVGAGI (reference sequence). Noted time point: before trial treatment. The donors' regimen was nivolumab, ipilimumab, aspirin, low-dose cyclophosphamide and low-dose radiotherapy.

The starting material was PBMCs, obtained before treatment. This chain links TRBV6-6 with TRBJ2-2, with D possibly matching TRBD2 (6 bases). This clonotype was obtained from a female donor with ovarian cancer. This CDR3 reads CASSALPRGTVGTGELFF. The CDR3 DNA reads TGTGCCAGCAGTGCACTACCCCGCGGGACCGTGGGCACCGGGGAGCTGTTTTTT.